One and the same sample provided the 18 T cell receptor beta chains below, sequenced in a study of PD-1 blockade in classical Hodgkin lymphoma (dated by TCRdb to between 2020 and 2021). Library preparation used the immunoSEQ multiplex PCR assay. In TCRdb, the immuneACCESS table is reduced to in-frame sequences with V and J assigned. These tables do not hold every clone; where another copy was compared, an unresolved V gene accounts for under half, and the others remain unexplained. In all, the sample holds 30,000 to 40,000 clones, and 90% to 95% of those were seen once. The top ten clones comprise roughly 0.3% of the sample. This sample's time point label indicates: cycle 4 day 1 (C4D1), after five to seven weeks of nivolumab. Relapse after autologous stem cell transplantation had occurred in all trial patients, and cohorts A, B and C were distinguished by prior brentuximab vedotin exposure. A Miltenyi CD4+ T cell isolation kit was used for magnetic negative selection to purify CD4+ T cells from thawed PBMCs.

The sample was CD4+ T cells from blood, taken before the fourth cycle of nivolumab. The receptors here all came from a human donor with classical Hodgkin lymphoma.

CDR3 in amino acids: CAISESKLAGPEQYF. The CDR3 nucleotides are TGTGCCATCAGTGAGTCGAAACTAGCGGGACCCGAGCAGTACTTC. The chain is built from TRBV10-3 and TRBJ2-7, with 10 bases identical to TRBD2. Germline lookup yields CDR1 ENHRY and CDR2 SYGVKD. V was pared by 0 bases and J by 6 bases, with 5 bases of the junction left unmatched. The length of the CDR3 is 15 residues.

This chain uses TRBV6-6 with TRBJ2-7; D call uncertain. V lost 0 bases, J lost 6 bases, and 6 bases lay in between. CDR3 length equals 12 residues. Germline CDR1 reads MNHNY; CDR2 reads SVGAGI (reference sequence). The CDR3 DNA is TGTGCCAGCAGTTACTCTTCAGCCGAGCAGTACTTC. This sequence encodes CASSYSSAEQYF.

The CDR3 loop is CASRRRGLTDTEAFF. The CDR3 region has the DNA TGCGCCAGCAGGCGAAGAGGACTAACAGACACTGAAGCTTTCTTT. The chain couples TRBV5-1 to TRBJ1-1; D unclear. Germline CDR1 and CDR2: SGHRS and YFSETQ. Trimming took 5 bases from V and 3 from J, leaving 17 bases between them. The CDR3 covers 15 residues.

DNA of the CDR3: TGTGCCAGCAGTCGCCGGGTGGGGGGAGGCACAGATACGCAGTATTTT. Its translation: CASSRRVGGGTDTQYF. The chain joins TRBV27 to TRBJ2-3; the D gene is possibly TRBD2 (6 bases). CDR3 length: 16 amino acids. CDR1 is MNHEY and CDR2 is SMNVEV in the germline V gene (reference sequence). V shed 5 bases and J shed 1 base, with 16 bases lying between them.

The V and J genes are TRBV5-1 and TRBJ2-7; the D is unclear. Trimming cost V 0 bases and J 8 bases, with 6 bases left between them. The length of the CDR3 is 11 residues. Germline V gene data show CDR1 as SGHRS and CDR2 as YFSETQ. The CDR3, as DNA: TGCGCCAGCAGCTTGGGTCAAAAGCAGTACTTC. Encoded protein: CASSLGQKQYF.

This chain joins TRBV6-1 and TRBJ1-3; possibly TRBD1 for D (6 bases). Germline assignment: CDR1 MNHNS and CDR2 SASEGT. V lost 8 bases, J lost 2 bases, and 10 bases lay in between. The CDR3 consists of 13 residues. The CDR3 bases are TGTGCCAGCGGTACAGGGACTGGAAACACCATATATTTT. Protein product: CASGTGTGNTIYF.

The rearrangement uses TRBV19 and TRBJ1-1; 7 nucleotides agree with TRBD1. Germline-derived CDR1 and CDR2 are LNHDA and SQIVND (reference sequence). The CDR3 totals 16 residues. Unmatched junction bases numbered 12, after V lost 7 bases and J lost 1 base. The CDR3 sequence is CASTTPRGLQNTEAFF. The CDR3 coding sequence is TGTGCCAGTACCACTCCAAGGGGGCTTCAGAACACTGAAGCTTTCTTT. Full variable domain (remainder filled in from reference TRBV19 and TRBJ1-1): DGGITQSPKYLFRKEGQNVTLSCEQNLNHDAMYWYRQDPGQGLRLIYYSQIVNDFQKGDIAEGYSVSREKKESFPLTVTSAQKNPTAFYLCASTTPRGLQNTEAFFGQGTRLTVV.

V is TRBV28 and J is TRBJ2-7, with TRBD2 matching over 7 bases. J lost 1 base, V lost 6 bases, and 6 bases had no gene match. Germline-derived CDR1 and CDR2 are MDHEN and SYDVKM. The CDR3 loop spans 14 amino acids. The CDR3 nucleotides are TGTGCCAGCAGAACCCCCGGGGGGTCCTACGAGCAGTACTTC. Residues: CASRTPGGSYEQYF.

This chain connects TRBV19 to TRBJ2-2; D perhaps matches TRBD2 (5 bases). The CDR3 is 14 amino acids. Trimming pared 7 bases from V and 6 bases from J, leaving 15 bases between. Germline lookup yields CDR1 LNHDA and CDR2 SQIVND (reference sequence). This CDR3 reads CASTYYGRAGELFF. DNA for the CDR3: TGTGCCAGTACATATTACGGGCGGGCCGGGGAGCTGTTTTTT. Complete variable domain (other parts from reference TRBV19 and TRBJ2-2): DGGITQSPKYLFRKEGQNVTLSCEQNLNHDAMYWYRQDPGQGLRLIYYSQIVNDFQKGDIAEGYSVSREKKESFPLTVTSAQKNPTAFYLCASTYYGRAGELFFGEGSRLTVL.

The V call is TRBV27, the J call TRBJ2-7; 9 bases are a match to TRBD2. Losses at the gene ends were 6 bases for V and 0 bases for J; bases not matched to a gene: 3. Germline V gene lookup returns CDR1 MNHEY and CDR2 SMNVEV (reference sequence). The CDR3 covers 14 residues. The CDR3 DNA follows: TGTGCCAGCAGCCTAGCGGGAAGCTCCTACGAGCAGTACTTC. Its protein is CASSLAGSSYEQYF.

CDR3 residues: CASSLIDRVDGYTF. For the CDR3, the DNA is TGTGCCAGCAGTTTAATCGACAGGGTGGATGGCTACACCTTC. This chain links TRBV27 with TRBJ1-2; 7 bases line up with TRBD1. The CDR3 runs to 14 residues. V dropped 2 bases and J dropped 6; count of bases not matched to a gene: 6. Germline V gene sequence: CDR1 MNHEY, CDR2 SMNVEV (reference sequence).

This clone was detected once. The chain is built from TRBV6-1 and TRBJ2-1, with 8 bases lining up with TRBD2. V was pared by 8 bases and J by 4 bases, with 10 bases of the junction left unmatched. The CDR3 is made up of 15 amino acids. CDR1 is MNHNS, CDR2 SASEGT, per germline. CDR3 residues: CASSRGGRLYNEQFF. For the CDR3, the DNA is TGTGCCAGCTCACGGGGGGGGCGCCTGTACAATGAGCAGTTCTTC.

This chain uses TRBV5-1 with TRBJ2-1, with a weak D call TRBD2 (5 bases). Germline V lookup: CDR1 SGHRS, CDR2 YFSETQ. The V and J ends lost 0 bases and 9 bases respectively, with 10 bases between them. This CDR3 contains 13 residues. CDR3 protein: CASSLASEGEQFF. DNA of the CDR3: TGCGCCAGCAGCTTGGCGTCAGAGGGTGAGCAGTTCTTC.

V is TRBV5-1 and J is TRBJ2-7; 9 bases line up with TRBD2. The CDR3 extends over 16 amino acids. Germline V gives CDR1 SGHRS, CDR2 YFSETQ. V was pared by 3 bases and J by 0 bases, with 7 bases of the junction left unmatched. Written as DNA, the CDR3 is TGCGCCAGCAGCTACGACGGACTAGCGAACTCCTACGAGCAGTACTTC. As protein: CASSYDGLANSYEQYF.

This sequence joins TRBV27 and TRBJ2-1, with a possible D match to TRBD1 (6 bases). The CDR3 totals 14 residues. With 5 bases removed from V and 3 bases from J, the gap between germline ends came to 11 bases. The germline V gene encodes CDR1 MNHEY and CDR2 SMNVEV (reference sequence). CDR3 in DNA: TGTGCCAGCAGTAAAACAGGGAACTACAATGAGCAGTTCTTC. The encoded protein is CASSKTGNYNEQFF.

J is TRBJ2-2 and V is TRBV5-6; D gene uncertain. The V gene lost 5 bases and the J gene lost 7 bases, with 21 bases spanning the gap. Germline values: CDR1 SGHDT, CDR2 YYEEEE. The CDR3 has 16 amino acids. The CDR3 coding sequence is TGTGCCAGCAGTCGACGGGCCCCCACCCGGAGCGGGGAGCTGTTTTTT. Translating gives CASSRRAPTRSGELFF.

The V gene is TRBV2, the J gene TRBJ2-5, with 15 bases aligning to TRBD2. The germline CDR1 and CDR2 sequences are SNHLY and FYNNEI. V was pared by 7 bases and J by 3 bases, with 12 bases of the junction left unmatched. The CDR3 has 18 amino acids. CDR3 protein: CASMKMPGLAGGKETQYF. For the CDR3, the DNA is TGTGCCAGCATGAAGATGCCGGGACTAGCGGGAGGAAAAGAGACCCAGTACTTC.

This chain links TRBV5-4 with TRBJ2-7; D not certain. From germline, CDR1 is SGHNT and CDR2 YYREEE (reference sequence). The germline V and J ends were trimmed by 0 bases and 0 bases, with 4 bases remaining between them. The CDR3 spans 13 residues. The CDR3 here is CASSLVSSYEQYF. CDR3 DNA: TGTGCCAGCAGCTTGGTCAGCTCCTACGAGCAGTACTTC.